Below, 18 T cell receptor beta chains from the same sample are listed, as sequenced in a study of T cell responses to AZD1222 COVID-19 vaccine. Sequencing used immunoSEQ multiplex PCR; TCRdb keeps in-frame clones, though not all of them. The table records about 160,000 clones, approximately 92% of them present only once. The specimen was peripheral blood, collected 28 days after the second AZD1222 dose. These receptor sequences come from an adult who received the AZD1222 COVID-19 vaccine.

The chain has TRBV5-1 and TRBJ2-2; D is perhaps TRBD2 (5 bases). The CDR3 is made up of 17 amino acids. V was cut by 0 bases and J by 3 bases, with 15 bases left in between. CDR1 and CDR2 from the germline V gene are SGHRS and YFSETQ. The CDR3 spells CASSLGSGTRDTGELFF. DNA for the CDR3: TGCGCCAGCAGCTTGGGGTCGGGAACCCGGGACACCGGGGAGCTGTTTTTT.

The CDR3 loop reads CASRLPPGELFF. The CDR3 bases are TGTGCCAGCAGGTTACCTCCAGGGGAGCTGTTTTTT. V gene TRBV7-3 combines with J gene TRBJ2-2; D call uncertain. Per germline, CDR1 SGHTA and CDR2 FQGTGA. Trimming pared 6 bases from V and 8 bases from J, leaving 10 bases between. The CDR3 extends over 12 amino acids. Full variable domain (remainder filled in from reference TRBV7-3 and TRBJ2-2): GAGVSQTPSNKVTEKGKYVELRCDPISGHTALYWYRQSLGQGPEFLIYFQGTGAADDSGLPNDRFFAVRPEGSVSTLKIQRTERGDSAVYLCASRLPPGELFFGEGSRLTVL.

This clone has a handful of counts. The chain carries TRBV2 and TRBJ1-5, with 10 bases matching TRBD1. CDR3 length equals 16 residues. The germline gives CDR1 SNHLY, CDR2 FYNNEI. V dropped 6 bases and J dropped 0; count of bases not matched to a gene: 5. In DNA, the CDR3 is TGTGCCAGCAGGCGGGACAGGGGCTATAGCAATCAGCCCCAGCATTTT. Translation: CASRRDRGYSNQPQHF.

The chain has TRBV3-1 (or the pseudogene TRBV3-2) and TRBJ2-3, with a possible D match to TRBD2 (5 bases). The CDR3 spans 17 residues. Germline values: CDR1 LGHDT, CDR2 YNNKEL (reference sequence). Trimming removed 4 bases at V and 3 bases at J, with 20 bases between. The CDR3: CASSPTLGGSMTDTQYF. Here the CDR3 DNA reads TGTGCCAGCAGCCCGACCCTCGGTGGGAGTATGACAGATACGCAGTATTTT.

The V call is TRBV15, the J call TRBJ2-1; 10 nucleotides match TRBD2. The trim removed 0 bases at V and 4 bases at J, leaving 9 bases unmatched. The CDR3 runs 18 residues. CDR1 and CDR2 (germline): LNHNV, YYDKDF (reference sequence). The CDR3 sequence: CATSRDSAGGPRYNEQFF. CDR3 nucleotide sequence: TGTGCCACCAGCAGAGATTCAGCGGGAGGGCCTAGGTACAATGAGCAGTTCTTC.

The J gene is TRBJ1-1, the V gene TRBV19; 7 bases map to TRBD1. The CDR3 is 15 amino acids. The germline CDR1 and CDR2 sequences are LNHDA and SQIVND (reference sequence). Trimming cost V 5 bases and J 5 bases; bases outside gene matches: 11. CDR3 DNA sequence: TGTGCCAGTAGTCCAGTGATACAGGGGTGGACTGAAGCTTTCTTT. Its translation: CASSPVIQGWTEAFF.

The chain has TRBV6-1 and TRBJ1-4, with D possibly being TRBD1 (5 bases). Per germline, CDR1 MNHNS and CDR2 SASEGT. The CDR3 is made up of 17 amino acids. V lost 3 bases, J lost 3 bases, and 17 bases lay in between. The CDR3 sequence is CASSDSTAGPSNEKLFF. The CDR3 DNA reads TGTGCCAGCAGTGATTCTACAGCGGGACCCTCTAATGAAAAACTGTTTTTT.

The gene calls are TRBV30 and TRBJ1-5; 7 bases fit TRBD1. Germline CDR1 and CDR2: GTSNPN and SVGIG (reference sequence). This CDR3 has 16 residues. V lost 1 base and J lost 1; bases outside the gene matches: 7. CDR3 coding DNA: TGTGCCTGGAGTGGAGACAGGGACTCGAGCAATCAGCCCCAGCATTTT. Translated: CAWSGDRDSSNQPQHF.

This chain connects TRBV9 to TRBJ2-2; 7 nucleotides match TRBD2. This CDR3 has 16 residues. V shed 0 bases and J 0 bases; nucleotides not matched to a gene: 2. The germline CDR1 and CDR2 sequences are SGDLS and YYNGEE. CDR3 nucleotides: TGTGCCAGCAGCGTAGACGGGAGGCCGAACACCGGGGAGCTGTTTTTT. Translating it yields CASSVDGRPNTGELFF. Supplemented by reference TRBV9 and TRBJ2-2, the full variable domain reads DSGVTQTPKHLITATGQRVTLRCSPRSGDLSVYWYQQSLDQGLQFLIQYYNGEERAKGNILERFSAQQFPDLHSELNLSSLELGDSALYFCASSVDGRPNTGELFFGEGSRLTVL.

Only a few counts were recorded for this clone. The chain employs TRBV27 and TRBJ2-1; no firm D call. Germline CDR1 MNHEY, CDR2 SMNVEV (reference sequence). With 3 bases removed from V and 7 bases from J, the gap between germline ends came to 13 bases. There are 14 residues in the CDR3. CDR3 coding DNA: TGTGCCAGCAGTTTTCGGGCTAGATCGAATGAGCAGTTCTTC. Translating it yields CASSFRARSNEQFF.

This clone was seen once. This chain uses TRBV6-5 with TRBJ2-7, with TRBD2 matching over 10 bases. Germline V gene data show CDR1 as MNHEY and CDR2 as SVGAGI. Unmatched junction bases numbered 4, after V lost 0 bases and J lost 2 bases. This CDR3 spans 16 amino acids. The DNA for the CDR3 is TGTGCCAGCAGTTACTCGGGGACTAGCGACACCTACGAGCAGTACTTC. Encoded protein: CASSYSGTSDTYEQYF.

The V and J genes are TRBV10-1 and TRBJ1-1, with a tentative D call TRBD1 (6 bases). The CDR3 totals 13 residues. Trimming removed 6 bases from V and 8 bases from J, with 16 bases in between. Germline V gives CDR1 WNHNN, CDR2 SYGVQD (reference sequence). Written as DNA, the CDR3 is TGCGCCAGCAGCCGAGACAGGCTGTCCGAAGCTTTCTTT. Translating gives CASSRDRLSEAFF.

The chain is built from TRBV2 and TRBJ1-6, with D hard to call. The CDR3 has 12 residues. Germline lookup yields CDR1 SNHLY and CDR2 FYNNEI. The ends were cut back, 0 bases at V and 16 bases at J, with 10 bases in the middle. This chain's CDR3 is CASSEALRRLHF. CDR3 sequence (DNA): TGTGCCAGCAGTGAAGCGCTAAGGAGACTCCACTTT. The complete variable domain, with remaining parts taken from reference TRBV2 and TRBJ1-6, reads EPEVTQTPSHQVTQMGQEVILRCVPISNHLYFYWYRQILGQKVEFLVSFYNNEISEKSEIFDDQFSVERPDGSNFTLKIRSTKLEDSAMYFCASSEALRRLHFGNGTRLTVT.

This rearrangement joins TRBV27 to TRBJ1-4; D possibly corresponds to TRBD1 (6 bases). Trimming took 0 bases from V and 6 from J, leaving 14 bases between them. Per germline, CDR1 MNHEY and CDR2 SMNVEV (reference sequence). There are 16 residues in the CDR3. The CDR3 loop reads CASSLSPDSPHEKLFF. The CDR3 DNA reads TGTGCCAGCAGTTTATCCCCGGACAGCCCCCATGAAAAACTGTTTTTT.

The rearrangement links TRBV12-3 or TRBV12-4 to TRBJ2-3; D ambiguous. V was cut by 3 bases and J by 0 bases, with 4 bases left in between. The CDR3 runs 13 residues. CDR3 residues: CASSFGSTDTQYF. The CDR3, as DNA: TGTGCCAGCAGTTTCGGCAGCACAGATACGCAGTATTTT.

This chain connects TRBV4-1 to TRBJ2-5, with D maybe TRBD2 (6 bases). Trimming cost V 3 bases and J 7 bases, with 21 bases left between them. The CDR3 loop spans 16 amino acids. Germline assignment: CDR1 MGHRA and CDR2 YSYEKL. The CDR3 reads CASSHGRGALRGTQYF. As DNA, the CDR3 is TGCGCCAGCAGCCATGGCCGCGGGGCCCTCCGGGGGACCCAGTACTTC.

This clone occurred once. The CDR3 is CSVGTGWSYNEQFF. DNA of the CDR3: TGCAGCGTCGGGACAGGGTGGTCCTACAATGAGCAGTTCTTC. The chain has TRBV29-1 and TRBJ2-1, with 9 nucleotides matching TRBD1. V was clipped by 6 bases and J by 1 base; unmatched bases: 4. The CDR3 has 14 residues. Germline-derived CDR1 and CDR2 are SQVTM and ANQGSEA.

The V gene is TRBV29-1, the J gene TRBJ1-1; D is undetermined. Trimming pared 5 bases from V and 1 base from J, leaving 11 bases between. CDR1 and CDR2 from the germline V gene are SQVTM and ANQGSEA. This CDR3 comprises 13 residues. CDR3 protein: CSVTQAANTEAFF. The CDR3 DNA follows: TGCAGCGTTACCCAAGCAGCGAACACTGAAGCTTTCTTT.